The present T cell receptor beta chain was sequenced within a study of cytomegalovirus exposure and HLA in healthy donors. General study results and limits: With later analysis, a missense DCLRE1C variant became linked to TCR beta V- and J-gene trimming. TRBV6-2, TRBV6-3 and some other V segments were excluded as indistinguishable. Published work reported that the classifier diagnosed cytomegalovirus status with high specificity and sensitivity. 164 TCR beta chains were listed as cytomegalovirus-associated.

The PCR ran on 60 Vbeta and 13 Jbeta primers. Profiling relied on immunoSEQ multiplex PCR, and the TCRdb table lists in-frame clones only, not all of them. The sample contains about 130,000 clones, about two thirds of which appear only once. This clone was observed a few times. Its cognate antigen is unknown. The germline CDR1 and CDR2 sequences are SGHRS and YFSETQ. There are 16 residues in the CDR3. J was trimmed by 0 bases and V by 7 bases; bases with no gene match: 8. V usage is TRBV5-1 and J usage is TRBJ2-3; 10 nucleotides align to TRBD2. The receptor was isolated from a young man in good health and CMV-seronegative. The specimen was PBMCs. The CDR3 region is CASRSGGVSSTDTQYF. The CDR3 nucleotides read TGCGCCAGCCGGAGCGGGGGGGTTTCTAGCACAGATACGCAGTATTTT.